One and the same sample provided the 11 T cell receptor beta chains below, sequenced in a study of vaccination effects on CD4 cells after COVID-19. Profiled with immunoSEQ multiplex PCR; TCRdb holds only in-frame clones, not every one. Of about 66,000 clones detected, about 80% appear once; the ten largest clones hold approximately 0.95%. Their cognate antigens are unknown. After expansion with viral peptide pools in the ViraFEST assay, antigen-specific CD4+ T cells were sequenced. Culture proceeded for approximately 10 days, and CD4+ T cells were then isolated. The participants, recipients of two vaccine doses, got either BNT162b2 or mRNA-1273. This specimen was CD4+ T cells from PBMCs cultured with HCoV-OC43 spike peptides, taken after COVID-19 vaccination. Subset reported: HCoV-OC43 spike overlapping peptide pool stimulation. These receptors came from a human donor who received a COVID-19 vaccine.

A remark on this clone: Other DNA sequences in the same sample also yield this CDR3. CDR3: CASSLEGNTIYF. The CDR3 nucleotides read TGCGCCAGCAGCTTAGAAGGAAACACCATATATTTT. V gene TRBV5-1 combines with J gene TRBJ1-3; no firm D call. Germline V gene lookup returns CDR1 SGHRS and CDR2 YFSETQ. Trimming stripped 2 bases from V and 4 bases from J, with 4 bases between. CDR3 length: 12 amino acids.

This sequence joins TRBV28 and TRBJ2-2, with D perhaps assigned TRBD1 or TRBD2 (5 bases each). V was cut by 6 bases and J by 0 bases, with 8 bases left in between. CDR3 length: 14 amino acids. Per the germline V gene, CDR1 is MDHEN and CDR2 is SYDVKM. The chain's CDR3 is CASRGTSNTGELFF. The CDR3 coding sequence is TGTGCCAGCAGAGGGACGTCGAACACCGGGGAGCTGTTTTTT.

The chain uses TRBV5-8 and TRBJ2-1; tentatively, D is TRBD1 or TRBD2 (6 bases each). This CDR3 region has 17 residues. The V and J ends lost 8 bases and 5 bases respectively, with 26 bases between them. In germline, CDR1 is SGHTS, CDR2 YDEGEE. CDR3 nucleotide sequence: TGTGCCAGTCCCCTCTCCCCGGGGGCCCCGACGAACAATGAGCAGTTCTTC. Its translation is CASPLSPGAPTNNEQFF.

The V gene is TRBV7-9, the J gene TRBJ1-1; D is unresolved. From germline, CDR1 is SEHNR and CDR2 FQNEAQ (reference sequence). V dropped 2 bases and J dropped 5 bases, with 9 bases sitting between them. This CDR3 is built from 13 residues. The CDR3: CASSLLSETEAFF. CDR3 bases: TGTGCCAGCAGCTTATTGTCGGAGACTGAAGCTTTCTTT.

This sequence joins TRBV5-4 and TRBJ2-5, with TRBD1 matching 8 bases. V gave up 4 bases and J gave up 5 bases; unmatched junction bases: 7. CDR1 is SGHNT and CDR2 is YYREEE in the germline V gene (reference sequence). CDR3 length equals 14 residues. In DNA form, the CDR3 reads TGTGCCAGCAGCAATAGACAGGGGCTCGAGACCCAGTACTTC. As protein: CASSNRQGLETQYF.

The sample holds a few counts of this clone. The CDR3 nucleotides read TGCGCCAGCAGTGTGTCTAGCTCCTACGAGCAGTACGTC. Translating it yields CASSVSSSYEQYV. J is TRBJ2-7 and V is TRBV10-2; unclear D gene. The germline V gene encodes CDR1 WSHSY and CDR2 SAAADI. V dropped 4 bases and J dropped 0 bases, with 7 bases sitting between them. CDR3 length: 13 residues.

The chain links TRBV6-4 to TRBJ1-2; 8 bases are a match to TRBD1. This CDR3 has 15 residues. Germline V lookup: CDR1 MRHNA, CDR2 SNTAGT. The trim removed 4 bases at V and 6 bases at J, leaving 10 bases unmatched. The CDR3 loop is CASSGTGPRFDGYTF. The CDR3 DNA reads TGTGCCAGCAGTGGGACAGGGCCGAGGTTTGATGGCTACACCTTC.

The rearrangement uses TRBV5-1 and TRBJ1-1; D remains ambiguous. Germline CDR1 is SGHRS and CDR2 is YFSETQ. CDR3 length: 15 residues. V gave up 0 bases and J gave up 0 bases, with 9 bases separating them. This chain's CDR3 is CASSLEEGLNTEAFF. The DNA for the CDR3 is TGCGCCAGCAGCTTGGAGGAGGGCCTGAACACTGAAGCTTTCTTT.

V and J are TRBV28 and TRBJ1-5; tentative D call: TRBD1 (6 bases). Germline V gives CDR1 MDHEN, CDR2 SYDVKM. V was cut by 6 bases and J by 7 bases, with 13 bases left in between. This CDR3 has 13 amino acids. This chain's CDR3 is CASRNPTGQPQHF. The CDR3 DNA follows: TGTGCCAGCAGAAATCCGACAGGACAGCCCCAGCATTTT. The complete variable domain, with remaining parts taken from reference TRBV28 and TRBJ1-5, reads DVKVTQSSRYLVKRTGEKVFLECVQDMDHENMFWYRQDPGLGLRLIYFSYDVKMKEKGDIPEGYSVSREKKERFSLILESASTNQTSMYLCASRNPTGQPQHFGDGTRLSIL.

V is TRBV18 and J is TRBJ2-3; 11 bases map to TRBD2. The length of the CDR3 is 16 residues. After removal of 3 bases from V and 2 bases from J, the junction contained 4 bases not matched to a gene. Germline V gene sequence: CDR1 KGHSH, CDR2 LQKENI. CDR3 protein: CASSPLAGGTTDTQYF. CDR3 nucleotides: TGTGCCAGCTCACCCCTAGCGGGGGGTACCACAGATACGCAGTATTTT.

The chain links TRBV6-5 to TRBJ1-4; D is undetermined. The V end was cut by 0 bases, the J end by 5 bases, with 10 bases between. CDR3 length: 15 amino acids. Per germline, CDR1 MNHEY and CDR2 SVGAGI. CDR3 loop: CASSYSFTENEKLFF. The CDR3, as DNA: TGTGCCAGCAGTTACTCGTTTACAGAAAATGAAAAACTGTTTTTT.